This passage covers 32 T cell receptor beta chains from one sample sequenced in a study of blood T cells in healthy people across ages. A second PCR, run for roughly 7 to 11 cycles, used a sample-barcoded 5' primer plus a J-beta primer mix. TCRdb re-analysed the 5' RACE reads in MiXCR, keeping a single row per CDR3 protein. The sample has hundreds of thousands of distinct CDR3 sequences; 29% are singletons. Sequenced sample: blood. These receptors came from a woman older than 75 in good health.

This sequence joins TRBV6-1 and TRBJ2-3; possibly TRBD1 or TRBD2 for D (6 bases each). Trimming left V 7 bases short and J 9 bases short, with 26 bases between. This CDR3 is built from 16 residues. In germline, CDR1 is MNHNS, CDR2 SASEGT. The DNA for the CDR3 is TGTGCCAGCATGAACAGGGAGGCTCGGAGGGACAAGACGCAGTATTTT. Protein: CASMNREARRDKTQYF.

The chain uses TRBV6-2 or TRBV6-3 and TRBJ1-1; D remains unclear. CDR1 MNHEY and CDR2 SVGEGT come from the germline V gene. The CDR3 contains 12 residues. V was pared by 2 bases and J by 4 bases, with 5 bases between. The CDR3 protein is CASSYVSTEAFF. For the CDR3, the DNA is TGTGCCAGCAGTTACGTCAGCACTGAAGCTTTCTTT.

This rearrangement joins TRBV6-2 or TRBV6-3 to TRBJ2-7; D gene ambiguous. The CDR3 loop spans 14 amino acids. With 5 bases removed from V and 6 bases from J, the gap between germline ends came to 17 bases. CDR1 is MNHEY, CDR2 SVGEGT, per germline. The CDR3 here is CASSLGFAFSEQYF. The CDR3 coding sequence is TGTGCCAGCAGTCTAGGGTTCGCGTTCTCCGAGCAGTACTTC.

This chain connects TRBV20-1 to TRBJ2-5; D remains unclear. V gave up 3 bases and J gave up 3 bases, with 11 bases separating them. This CDR3 spans 13 amino acids. Germline CDR1 reads DFQATT; CDR2 reads SNEGSKA (reference sequence). The CDR3 sequence: CSARSMAEETQYF. The CDR3 DNA reads as TGCAGTGCTAGGTCGATGGCGGAAGAGACCCAGTACTTC.

In the case of this clonotype: One base away lies a much larger clone, so this may be a sequencing read error. V is TRBV7-2 and J is TRBJ2-5; 12 bases match TRBD2. This CDR3 is 14 amino acids long. V shed 10 bases and J 11 bases; nucleotides not matched to a gene: 14. Looked up from germline, CDR1 is SGHTA and CDR2 is FQGNSA. This chain's CDR3 is CATSGTSGYNEQYF. CDR3 in DNA: TGTGCCACCTCCGGGACTAGCGGGTACAATGAGCAGTACTTC.

In this sample, this clonotype turned up a few times. The V call is TRBV20-1, the J call TRBJ2-1; 12 positions agree with TRBD2. Germline assignment: CDR1 DFQATT and CDR2 SNEGSKA (reference sequence). Germline trimming cut 2 bases from V and 9 bases from J; bases unmatched to any gene: 11. The CDR3 contains 16 residues. Here the CDR3 DNA reads TGCAGTGCTAGAAATCCTCTAGCGGGGGGGCCAGGTGAGCAGTTCTTC. Its protein product is CSARNPLAGGPGEQFF.

This clonotype was seen ten or more times. The chain carries TRBV20-1 and TRBJ2-7; D is perhaps TRBD2 (5 bases). Germline V gives CDR1 DFQATT, CDR2 SNEGSKA (reference sequence). V was clipped by 1 base and J by 4 bases, with 20 bases between them. The CDR3 is made up of 16 amino acids. The CDR3 coding sequence is TGCAGTGCTAGAGTCCGCGACCGGGGAGAACTTTACGAGCAGTACTTC. This translates into CSARVRDRGELYEQYF.

This clonotype has a count of ten or more. The chain couples TRBV4-3 to TRBJ2-1, with 9 bases matching TRBD2. V lost 4 bases to trimming and J lost 2 bases; unmatched junction nucleotides: 3. CDR3 length equals 15 residues. Germline V lookup: CDR1 LGHNA, CDR2 YSLEER. This CDR3 reads CASSLQRGAYNEQFF. The DNA of the CDR3 is TGCGCCAGCAGCCTTCAGCGGGGGGCCTACAATGAGCAGTTCTTC.

Of note for this clonotype: Relative to the germline gene, one junction end is altered; a read error may explain this. V gene TRBV18 combines with J gene TRBJ2-2; D is ambiguous. Germline V gene sequence: CDR1 KGHSH, CDR2 LQKENI. This CDR3 comprises 15 residues. CDR3 loop: CASSQNSPSTGELFF. DNA of the CDR3: TGTGCCAGTTCACAGAACAGTCCGAGCACCGGGGAGCTGTTTTTT.

This clonotype has a count of ten or more. CDR3 nucleotides: TGTGCCAGCAGCAGGGGGACGGGACCCTACGAGCAGTACTTC. It codes for CASSRGTGPYEQYF. This chain links TRBV3-1 with TRBJ2-7; D might be TRBD1 (6 bases). The CDR3 sequence is 14 residues long. Trimming removed 5 bases from V and 2 bases from J, with 13 bases in between. Germline-derived CDR1 and CDR2 are LGHDT and YNNKEL (reference sequence).

This clonotype was detected many times. V and J are TRBV12-3 or TRBV12-4 and TRBJ1-2, with 7 bases that match TRBD1. V shed 3 bases, J shed 2 bases, and the junction held 6 bases outside the gene matches. The CDR3 has 15 amino acids. The CDR3 DNA is TGTGCCAGCAGTTTTCGGGACAGATTAAACTATGGCTACACCTTC. This encodes CASSFRDRLNYGYTF.

J is TRBJ2-7 and V is TRBV20-1; 9 bases are shared with TRBD1. Germline V gene data show CDR1 as DFQATT and CDR2 as SNEGSKA (reference sequence). The V gene end was trimmed by 0 bases and the J gene end by 4 bases; junction bases not matched to a gene: 19. The CDR3 consists of 19 residues. CDR3 residues: CSARDKRGQGSPYGYEQYF. As DNA, the CDR3 is TGCAGTGCTAGAGATAAGCGGGGACAGGGCTCTCCTTACGGATACGAGCAGTACTTC.

This clonotype has ten or more counts. This chain joins TRBV7-8 and TRBJ2-7; a weak D match, TRBD2 (5 bases). The germline V gene encodes CDR1 SGHVS and CDR2 FQNEAQ. This CDR3 has 14 residues. V was trimmed by 5 bases and J by 2 bases, leaving 13 bases between them. CDR3: CASSVTGNAYEQYF. In DNA form, the CDR3 reads TGTGCCAGCAGCGTGACCGGGAACGCCTACGAGCAGTACTTC.

This clonotype showed up just a few times. This chain joins TRBV7-2 and TRBJ1-2; D unclear. Germline loops: CDR1 SGHTA, CDR2 FQGNSA. The CDR3 runs 13 residues. Trimming took 4 bases from V and 8 from J, leaving 14 bases between them. CDR3 sequence reads: CASSSDGAGGYTF. CDR3 in DNA: TGTGCCAGCAGCTCAGACGGTGCGGGGGGCTACACCTTC.

This clonotype came up many times. The rearrangement joins TRBV3-1 to TRBJ2-3; maybe TRBD1 (6 bases). V lost 3 bases, J lost 1 base, and 17 bases lay in between. Germline values: CDR1 LGHDT, CDR2 YNNKEL (reference sequence). The CDR3 sequence is 17 residues long. The CDR3, as DNA: TGTGCCAGCAGCCAGCCATTGGACAGCTGGGGCACAGATACGCAGTATTTT. As protein: CASSQPLDSWGTDTQYF.

The J gene is TRBJ2-7, the V gene TRBV5-1, with D possibly matching TRBD2 (6 bases). Germline CDR1 and CDR2: SGHRS and YFSETQ. The CDR3 is made up of 17 amino acids. Trimming removed 5 bases at V and 0 bases at J, with 21 bases between. The CDR3 region is CASSFRRDPLRSYEQYF. Written as DNA, the CDR3 is TGCGCCAGCAGTTTCCGGCGGGACCCTTTACGCTCCTACGAGCAGTACTTC.

The rearrangement joins TRBV29-1 to TRBJ1-1, with D unresolved. CDR1 and CDR2 from the germline V gene are SQVTM and ANQGSEA. V lost 7 bases, J lost 1 base, and 10 bases lay in between. This CDR3 has 12 amino acids. CDR3 coding DNA: TGCAGCGCAGTACCCCAGAACACTGAAGCTTTCTTT. The encoded protein is CSAVPQNTEAFF.

There are a few counts of this clonotype. The chain combines TRBV7-2 with TRBJ2-5; D may be TRBD2 (5 bases). Germline V gene sequence: CDR1 SGHTA, CDR2 FQGNSA. V was cut by 5 bases and J by 2 bases, with 12 bases left in between. CDR3 length: 14 residues. The DNA for the CDR3 is TGTGCCAGCAGCCCAGAGGGTAGGCAAGAGACCCAGTACTTC. It translates to CASSPEGRQETQYF. The complete variable domain, with remaining parts taken from reference TRBV7-2 and TRBJ2-5, reads GAGVSQSPSNKVTEKGKDVELRCDPISGHTALYWYRQSLGQGLEFLIYFQGNSAPDKSGLPSDRFSAERTGGSVSTLTIQRTQQEDSAVYLCASSPEGRQETQYFGPGTRLLVL.

This clonotype was counted at least ten times. This rearrangement joins TRBV6-5 to TRBJ1-2; 9 bases align to TRBD1. CDR1 and CDR2 from the germline V gene are MNHEY and SVGAGI. Unmatched junction bases numbered 10, after V lost 6 bases and J lost 5 bases. The CDR3 contains 15 residues. The CDR3 loop is CASSLRGQGGYGYTF. CDR3 sequence (DNA): TGTGCCAGCAGCTTACGGGGACAGGGTGGTTATGGCTACACCTTC.

This clonotype was seen ten or more times. The chain carries TRBV6-2 or TRBV6-3 and TRBJ2-1; 7 bases line up with TRBD1. V gave up 8 bases and J gave up 1 base; unmatched junction bases: 8. The CDR3 extends over 15 amino acids. The V gene's germline CDR1 is MNHEY and CDR2 SVGEGT. CDR3 nucleotide sequence: TGTGCCAGCCAGAGACAGGGAAGGTCCTACAATGAGCAGTTCTTC. Protein: CASQRQGRSYNEQFF.

CDR3 residues: CASSFRPTQPKSTQFF. CDR3 bases: TGTGCCAGCAGCTTCCGCCCTACGCAACCCAAGAGTACCCAGTTCTTC. The genes are TRBV7-8 and TRBJ2-1; no clear D gene. The V end was cut by 3 bases, the J end by 13 bases, with 25 bases between. The CDR3 spans 16 residues. Germline assignment: CDR1 SGHVS and CDR2 FQNEAQ.

This clonotype was observed a few times. This chain links TRBV6-6 with TRBJ2-6, with 8 bases that match TRBD1. Germline trimming cut 7 bases from V and 0 bases from J; bases unmatched to any gene: 8. The CDR3 is 17 amino acids. Germline V gene lookup returns CDR1 MNHNY and CDR2 SVGAGI (reference sequence). As DNA, the CDR3 is TGTGCCAGCAACAGGGGGACAGGAGTCTCTGGGGCCAACGTCCTGACTTTC. This translates into CASNRGTGVSGANVLTF.

This chain uses TRBV2 with TRBJ2-2, with TRBD1 matching 8 bases. The germline V gene encodes CDR1 SNHLY and CDR2 FYNNEI. V lost 5 bases to trimming and J lost 3 bases; unmatched junction nucleotides: 8. The CDR3 consists of 16 residues. This CDR3 reads CASSYDRGSDTGELFF. The CDR3 DNA follows: TGTGCCAGCAGTTACGACAGGGGCAGCGACACCGGGGAGCTGTTTTTT.

J is TRBJ2-7 and V is TRBV18; 7 bases are a match to TRBD2. In germline, CDR1 is KGHSH, CDR2 LQKENI. Trimming cost V 7 bases and J 7 bases; bases outside gene matches: 7. The length of the CDR3 is 12 residues. CDR3 loop: CASLLAGDEQYF. Here the CDR3 DNA reads TGTGCCAGCTTGCTGGCGGGAGATGAGCAGTACTTC.

A few counts support this clonotype. The chain joins TRBV20-1 to TRBJ1-2; the match to TRBD1 covers 9 bases. The V and J ends lost 3 bases and 8 bases, in that order; junction bases with no gene match: 4. The CDR3 runs to 12 residues. Germline-derived CDR1 and CDR2 are DFQATT and SNEGSKA (reference sequence). The CDR3 DNA sequence: TGCAGTGCTAGCGGGACAGGGAGAGGCTACACCTTC. The encoded protein is CSASGTGRGYTF.

The table lists this clonotype with many counts. This chain links TRBV20-1 with TRBJ2-1; TRBD2 agrees at 10 bases. The CDR3 totals 15 residues. With 5 bases clipped from V and 4 bases from J, the junction kept 8 bases outside the gene matches. Germline V gene sequence: CDR1 DFQATT, CDR2 SNEGSKA (reference sequence). The CDR3 reads CSAPLAGGRYNEQFF. CDR3 in DNA: TGCAGTGCTCCCTTAGCGGGGGGCCGTTACAATGAGCAGTTCTTC.

In its sample, this clonotype was seen many times. The CDR3 sequence is CAIGAGDGQPQHF. The DNA of the CDR3 is TGTGCCATCGGAGCAGGGGACGGTCAGCCCCAGCATTTT. The chain carries TRBV10-3 and TRBJ1-5, with a possible D match to TRBD1 (6 bases). Between the trimmed V and J ends, which lost 8 bases and 6 bases, there was a span of 14 bases. CDR1 ENHRY and CDR2 SYGVKD come from the germline V gene. The CDR3 is 13 amino acids.

This clonotype appeared a few times. The chain employs TRBV12-3 or TRBV12-4 and TRBJ1-1, with TRBD1 matching over 7 bases. V was pared by 6 bases and J by 4 bases, with 14 bases of the junction left unmatched. The CDR3 is made up of 16 amino acids. The CDR3 spells CASSPFGGGQLTEAFF. The DNA for the CDR3 is TGTGCCAGCAGCCCCTTCGGAGGGGGACAGCTCACTGAAGCTTTCTTT.

At least ten counts were recorded for this clonotype. V usage is TRBV6-6 and J usage is TRBJ2-3, with D possibly TRBD1 on 5 matching bases. Germline V gene sequence: CDR1 MNHNY, CDR2 SVGAGI (reference sequence). Trimming cost V 5 bases and J 6 bases, with 6 bases left between them. The CDR3 runs to 11 residues. As DNA, the CDR3 is TGTGCCAGCAGTAACAGGGATACGCAGTATTTT. It translates to CASSNRDTQYF.

This clonotype was seen only once. One base away lies a much larger clone, so this may be a sequencing read error. This chain connects TRBV11-2 to TRBJ2-6, with 9 positions matching TRBD2. Germline CDR1 reads SGHAT; CDR2 reads FQNNGV. This CDR3 is 18 amino acids long. The CDR3 loop reads CASSLVRGTSSGANVLIF. For the CDR3, the DNA is TGTGCCAGCAGCTTAGTCCGGGGGACTAGCTCTGGGGCCAACGTCCTGATTTTC.

With regard to this clonotype: A much larger clone lies one base from this, so it may be a read error. V is TRBV11-3 and J is TRBJ2-5; 7 bases agree with TRBD2. Germline lookup yields CDR1 SGHNT and CDR2 YENEEA. This CDR3 comprises 15 residues. CDR3 amino acids: CAGSKSGTNQETQYF. DNA for the CDR3: TGTGCCGGCAGCAAATCCGGGACTAACCAAGAGACCCAGTACTTC. The variable domain in full, completed from reference TRBV11-3 and TRBJ2-5, reads EAGVVQSPRYKIIEKKQPVAFWCNPISGHNTLYWYLQNLGQGPELLIRYENEEAVDDSQLPKDRFSAERLKGVDSTLKIQPAELGDSAVYLCAGSKSGTNQETQYFGPGTRLLVL.

Turning to this clonotype: A single base separates this from a much larger clone, so it may be a read error. This rearrangement joins TRBV20-1 to TRBJ2-1, with TRBD2 as a possible D gene (7 bases). The CDR3 is 14 amino acids. The germline gives CDR1 DFQATT, CDR2 SNEGSKA (reference sequence). CDR3 sequence: CSAGDSGGPNEQFF. CDR3 coding DNA: TGCAGTGCTGGAGATTCGGGGGGCCCCAATGAGCAGTTCTTC.